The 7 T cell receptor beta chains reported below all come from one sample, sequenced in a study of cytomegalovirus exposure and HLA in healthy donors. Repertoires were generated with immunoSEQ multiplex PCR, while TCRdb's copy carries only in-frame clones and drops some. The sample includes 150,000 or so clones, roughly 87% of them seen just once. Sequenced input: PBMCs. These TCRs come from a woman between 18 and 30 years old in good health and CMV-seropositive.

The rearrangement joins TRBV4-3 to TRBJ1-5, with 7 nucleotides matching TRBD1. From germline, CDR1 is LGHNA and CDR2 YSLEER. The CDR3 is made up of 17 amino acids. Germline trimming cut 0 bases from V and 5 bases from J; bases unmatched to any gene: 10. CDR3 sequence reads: CASSQDRGGGADQPQHF. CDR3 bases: TGCGCCAGCAGCCAAGATAGAGGAGGGGGCGCGGATCAGCCCCAGCATTTT.

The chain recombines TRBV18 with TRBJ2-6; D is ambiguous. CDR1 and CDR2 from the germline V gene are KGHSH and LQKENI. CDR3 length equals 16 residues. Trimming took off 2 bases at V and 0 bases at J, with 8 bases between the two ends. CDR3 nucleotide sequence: TGTGCCAGCTCACCAGACTTCGGCTCTGGGGCCAACGTCCTGACTTTC. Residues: CASSPDFGSGANVLTF.

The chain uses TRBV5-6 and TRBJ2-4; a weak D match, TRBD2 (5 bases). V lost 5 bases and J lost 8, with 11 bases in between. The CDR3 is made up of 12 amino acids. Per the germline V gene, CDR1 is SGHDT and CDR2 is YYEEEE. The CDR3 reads CASSRRGYIQYF. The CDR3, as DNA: TGTGCCAGCAGTCGCCGAGGGTACATTCAGTACTTC.

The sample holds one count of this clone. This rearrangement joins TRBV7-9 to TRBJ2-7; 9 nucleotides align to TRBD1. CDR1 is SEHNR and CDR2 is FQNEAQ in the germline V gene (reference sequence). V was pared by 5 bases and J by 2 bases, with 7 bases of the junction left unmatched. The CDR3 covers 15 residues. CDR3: CASSRSGTGTYEQYF. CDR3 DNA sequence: TGTGCCAGCAGCCGATCCGGGACAGGGACCTACGAGCAGTACTTC.

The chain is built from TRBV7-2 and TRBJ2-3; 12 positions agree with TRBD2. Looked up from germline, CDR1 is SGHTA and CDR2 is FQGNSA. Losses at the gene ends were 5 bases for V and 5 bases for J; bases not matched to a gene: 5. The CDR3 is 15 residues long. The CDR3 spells CASSPRLAGVDTQYF. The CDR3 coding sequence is TGTGCCAGCAGCCCCAGACTAGCGGGGGTAGATACGCAGTATTTT.

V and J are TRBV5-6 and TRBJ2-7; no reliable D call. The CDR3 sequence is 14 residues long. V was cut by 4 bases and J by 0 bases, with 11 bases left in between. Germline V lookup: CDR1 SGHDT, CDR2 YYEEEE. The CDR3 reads CASSLTPNSYEQYF. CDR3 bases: TGTGCCAGCAGCCTCACCCCTAACTCCTACGAGCAGTACTTC.

CDR3 sequence (DNA): TGTGCCATCAGTATGGGACTAGCCTACAATGAGCAGTTCTTC. Its protein is CAISMGLAYNEQFF. The V and J genes are TRBV10-3 and TRBJ2-1; TRBD2 aligns across 8 bases. V lost 5 bases and J lost 2; bases outside the gene matches: 2. The germline V gene encodes CDR1 ENHRY and CDR2 SYGVKD. CDR3 length equals 14 residues.